The entry below gives a single T cell receptor beta chain sequence along with its context. The data were taken from a study of blood T cell repertoires in COVID-19. Study-wide background: Acute and convalescent COVID-19 specimens originated in the United States, Italy and Spain. PBMCs, B-cell-depleted T cells, or T cells provided the cDNA or gDNA that made up the material.

Those enrolled in Seattle joined during active infection and were followed longitudinally afterward. Authors' analysis steps: Nucleated cell counts were estimated from reference gene primer amplification. Here immunoSEQ multiplex PCR was the method, and the copy in TCRdb shows in-frame clones only, minus some. V, J and clone size reflect that table, while D and trimming were determined from the DNA. Among about 55,000 clones listed, about 87% were seen once. The sample taken for sequencing was peripheral blood. This TCR was sampled from a man aged 35 to 55 with COVID-19, enrolled during active disease.

The CDR3 is CASRGTSTHGYTF. The CDR3 DNA reads TGTGCCAGCAGGGGGACATCAACCCATGGCTACACCTTC. V and J are TRBV27 and TRBJ1-2; a possible D gene is TRBD1 (6 bases). Per the germline V gene, CDR1 is MNHEY and CDR2 is SMNVEV (reference sequence). This CDR3 is built from 13 residues. V was trimmed by 6 bases and J by 6 bases, leaving 14 bases between them.